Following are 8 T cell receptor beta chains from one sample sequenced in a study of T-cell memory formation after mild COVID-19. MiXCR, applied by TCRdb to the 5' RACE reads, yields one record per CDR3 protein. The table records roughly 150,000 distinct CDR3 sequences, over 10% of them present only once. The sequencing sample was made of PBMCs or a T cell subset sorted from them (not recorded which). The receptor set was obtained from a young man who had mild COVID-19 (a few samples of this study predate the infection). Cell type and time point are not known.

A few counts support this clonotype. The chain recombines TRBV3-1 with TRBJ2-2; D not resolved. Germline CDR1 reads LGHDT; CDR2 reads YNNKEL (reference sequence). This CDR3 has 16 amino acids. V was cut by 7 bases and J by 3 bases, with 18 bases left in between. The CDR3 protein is CASTPSKTADTGELFF. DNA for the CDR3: TGTGCCAGCACCCCCAGTAAAACAGCCGACACCGGGGAGCTGTTTTTT.

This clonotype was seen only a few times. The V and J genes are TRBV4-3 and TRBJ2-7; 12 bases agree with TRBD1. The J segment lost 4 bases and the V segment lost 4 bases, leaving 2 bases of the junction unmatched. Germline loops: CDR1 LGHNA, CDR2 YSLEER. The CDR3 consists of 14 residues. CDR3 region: CASSRDRGPYEQYF. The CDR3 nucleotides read TGCGCCAGCAGCCGGGACAGGGGGCCGTACGAGCAGTACTTC.

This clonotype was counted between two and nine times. CDR3 in amino acids: CASSPAPGQARVAFF. The CDR3 bases are TGCGCCAGCAGCCCGGCCCCTGGGCAGGCCCGGGTGGCTTTCTTT. The chain is built from TRBV5-1 and TRBJ1-1; no clear D gene. The ends were cut back, 4 bases at V and 11 bases at J, with 24 bases in the middle. The CDR3 covers 15 residues. CDR1 SGHRS and CDR2 YFSETQ come from the germline V gene.

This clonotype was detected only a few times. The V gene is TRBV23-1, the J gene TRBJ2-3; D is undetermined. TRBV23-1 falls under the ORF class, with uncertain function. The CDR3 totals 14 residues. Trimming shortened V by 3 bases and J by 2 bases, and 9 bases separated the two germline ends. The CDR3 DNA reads TGCGCCAGCAGTCATTCTAGGGACACAGATACGCAGTATTTT. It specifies CASSHSRDTDTQYF.

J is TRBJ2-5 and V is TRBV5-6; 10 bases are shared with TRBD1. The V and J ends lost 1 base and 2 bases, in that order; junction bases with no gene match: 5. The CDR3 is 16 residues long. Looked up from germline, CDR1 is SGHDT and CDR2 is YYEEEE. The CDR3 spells CASSLYSGQGQETQYF. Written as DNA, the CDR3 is TGTGCCAGCAGCTTGTATTCGGGACAGGGGCAAGAGACCCAGTACTTC.

CDR3: CASSQDSRPVGNTEAFF. CDR3 sequence (DNA): TGCGCCAGCAGCCAAGATTCCCGCCCGGTGGGGAACACTGAAGCTTTCTTT. The chain joins TRBV4-3 to TRBJ1-1; D is unresolved. Trimming took 0 bases from V and 1 from J, leaving 15 bases between them. CDR1 LGHNA and CDR2 YSLEER come from the germline V gene. The CDR3 contains 17 residues.

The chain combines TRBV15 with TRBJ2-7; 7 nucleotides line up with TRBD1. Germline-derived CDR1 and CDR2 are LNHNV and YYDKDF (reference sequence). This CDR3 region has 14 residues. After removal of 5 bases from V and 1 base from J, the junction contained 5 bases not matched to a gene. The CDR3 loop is CATSRGGQSYEQYV. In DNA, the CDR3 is TGTGCCACCAGCCGAGGGGGACAGTCCTACGAGCAGTACGTC.

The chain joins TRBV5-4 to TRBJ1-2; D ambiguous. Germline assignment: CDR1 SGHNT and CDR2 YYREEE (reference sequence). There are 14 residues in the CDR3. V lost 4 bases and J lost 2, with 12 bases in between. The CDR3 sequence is CASSPAALNYGYTF. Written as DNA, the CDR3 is TGTGCCAGCAGCCCCGCGGCGCTAAACTATGGCTACACCTTC.